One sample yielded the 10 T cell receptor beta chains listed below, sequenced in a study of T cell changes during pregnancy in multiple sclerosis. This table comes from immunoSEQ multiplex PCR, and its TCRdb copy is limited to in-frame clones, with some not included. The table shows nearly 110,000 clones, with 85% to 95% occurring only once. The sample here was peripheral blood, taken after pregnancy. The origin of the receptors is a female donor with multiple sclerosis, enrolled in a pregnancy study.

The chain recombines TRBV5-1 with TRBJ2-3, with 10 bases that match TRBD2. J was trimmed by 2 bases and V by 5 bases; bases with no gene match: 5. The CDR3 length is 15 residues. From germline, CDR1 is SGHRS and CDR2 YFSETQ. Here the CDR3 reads CASSHSGGPTDTQYF. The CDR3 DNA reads TGCGCCAGCAGTCATAGCGGGGGGCCCACAGATACGCAGTATTTT.

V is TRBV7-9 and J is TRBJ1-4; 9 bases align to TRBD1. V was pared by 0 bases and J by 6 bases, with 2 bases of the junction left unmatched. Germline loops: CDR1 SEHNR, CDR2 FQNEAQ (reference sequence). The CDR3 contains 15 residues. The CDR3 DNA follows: TGTGCCAGCAGCTTAGCGGACAGGGGAGATGAAAAACTGTTTTTT. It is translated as CASSLADRGDEKLFF.

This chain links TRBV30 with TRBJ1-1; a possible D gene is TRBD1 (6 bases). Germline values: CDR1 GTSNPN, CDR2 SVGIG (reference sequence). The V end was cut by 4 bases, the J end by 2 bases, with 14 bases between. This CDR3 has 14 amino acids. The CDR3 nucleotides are TGTGCCTGGATGAACAGGGATTCAAACACTGAAGCTTTCTTT. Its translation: CAWMNRDSNTEAFF.

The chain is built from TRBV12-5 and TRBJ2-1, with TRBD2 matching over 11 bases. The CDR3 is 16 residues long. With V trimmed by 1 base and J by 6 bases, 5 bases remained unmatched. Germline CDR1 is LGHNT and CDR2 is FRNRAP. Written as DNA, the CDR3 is TGTGCTAGTGGTTTGGATACTAGCGGGAGAGGCAATGAGCAGTTCTTC. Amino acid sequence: CASGLDTSGRGNEQFF.

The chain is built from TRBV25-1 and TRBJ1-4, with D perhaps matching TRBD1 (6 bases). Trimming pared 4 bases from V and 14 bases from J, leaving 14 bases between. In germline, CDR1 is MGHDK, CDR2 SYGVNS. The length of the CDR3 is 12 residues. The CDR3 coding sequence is TGTGCCAGCAGTGGACAGGACCAAGGGCTGTTTTTT. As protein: CASSGQDQGLFF.

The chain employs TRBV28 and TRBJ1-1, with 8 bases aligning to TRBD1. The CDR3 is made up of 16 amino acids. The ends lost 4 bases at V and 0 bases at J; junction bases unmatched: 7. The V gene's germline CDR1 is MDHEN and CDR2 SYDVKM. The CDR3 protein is CASSSGTGSMNTEAFF. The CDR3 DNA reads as TGTGCCAGCAGTTCCGGGACAGGTTCAATGAACACTGAAGCTTTCTTT. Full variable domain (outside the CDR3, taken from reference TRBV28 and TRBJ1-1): DVKVTQSSRYLVKRTGEKVFLECVQDMDHENMFWYRQDPGLGLRLIYFSYDVKMKEKGDIPEGYSVSREKKERFSLILESASTNQTSMYLCASSSGTGSMNTEAFFGQGTRLTVV.

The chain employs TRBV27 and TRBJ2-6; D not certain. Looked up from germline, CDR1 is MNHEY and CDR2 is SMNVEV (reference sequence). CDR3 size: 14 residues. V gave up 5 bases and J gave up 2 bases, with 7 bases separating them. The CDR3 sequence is CASSPMPGANVLTF. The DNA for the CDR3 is TGTGCCAGCAGTCCTATGCCTGGGGCCAACGTCCTGACTTTC.

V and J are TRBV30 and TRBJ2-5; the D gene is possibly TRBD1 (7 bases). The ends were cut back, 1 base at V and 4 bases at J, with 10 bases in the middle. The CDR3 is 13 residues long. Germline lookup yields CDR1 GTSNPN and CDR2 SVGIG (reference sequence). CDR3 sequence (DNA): TGTGCCTGGAGTGGACAGGGAGGAGAGACCCAGTACTTC. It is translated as CAWSGQGGETQYF.

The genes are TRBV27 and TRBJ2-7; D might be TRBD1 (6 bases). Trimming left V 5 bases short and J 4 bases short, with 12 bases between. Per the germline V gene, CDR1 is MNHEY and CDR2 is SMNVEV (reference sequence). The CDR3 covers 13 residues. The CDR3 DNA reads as TGTGCCAGCAGTCCATACACAGGGTACGAGCAGTACTTC. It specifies CASSPYTGYEQYF.

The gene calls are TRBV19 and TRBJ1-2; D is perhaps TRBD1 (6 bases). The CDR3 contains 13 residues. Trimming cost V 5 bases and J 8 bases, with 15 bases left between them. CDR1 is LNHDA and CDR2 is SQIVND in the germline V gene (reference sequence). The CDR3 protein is CASSLGQLEGYTF. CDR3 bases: TGTGCCAGTAGTCTGGGACAACTGGAGGGCTACACCTTC.